These 27 T cell receptor beta chains originate from one sample sequenced in a study of blood T cell repertoires in COVID-19. The repertoire was sequenced with immunoSEQ multiplex PCR; TCRdb's copy has only in-frame clones and lacks some. This sample yields about 170,000 clones, of which 70% to 85% are seen a single time; roughly 20% belongs to the top ten. What was sequenced was PBMCs or T cells enriched from blood (not recorded which). The receptors stem from a woman aged 70-85 years in a cohort exposed to, infected with or recovered from COVID-19 (not recorded which).

This clone has a count of ten or more. Different DNA sequences within this sample yield the same CDR3. The gene calls are TRBV28 and TRBJ2-2; D is unresolved. The V end lost 8 bases, the J end lost 1 base, and 11 bases lay between the germline ends. This CDR3 has 14 residues. Per the germline V gene, CDR1 is MDHEN and CDR2 is SYDVKM. CDR3 DNA sequence: TGTGCCAGCTCGTTGGCAGGGAACACCGGGGAGCTGTTTTTT. It translates to CASSLAGNTGELFF.

The count of this clone is one. V gene TRBV9 combines with J gene TRBJ1-2; D is unresolved. Germline CDR1 SGDLS, CDR2 YYNGEE. This CDR3 is built from 18 residues. V was clipped by 0 bases and J by 0 bases, with 18 bases between them. This chain's CDR3 is CASSVDRQSTNPNYGYTF. CDR3 bases: TGTGCCAGCAGCGTAGACCGGCAGTCGACAAACCCTAACTATGGCTACACCTTC. The whole variable domain, remainder taken from reference TRBV9 and TRBJ1-2, is DSGVTQTPKHLITATGQRVTLRCSPRSGDLSVYWYQQSLDQGLQFLIQYYNGEERAKGNILERFSAQQFPDLHSELNLSSLELGDSALYFCASSVDRQSTNPNYGYTFGSGTRLTVV.

V and J are TRBV9 and TRBJ2-1; no clear D gene. Germline V gene data show CDR1 as SGDLS and CDR2 as YYNGEE. This CDR3 spans 13 amino acids. V shed 3 bases and J shed 4 bases, with 8 bases lying between them. DNA for the CDR3: TGTGCCAGCAGCGCCGGAGCGTACAATGAGCAGTTCTTC. Amino acids: CASSAGAYNEQFF.

J is TRBJ2-7 and V is TRBV5-1; 11 bases are shared with TRBD1. CDR3 length: 14 amino acids. The J segment lost 6 bases and the V segment lost 3 bases, leaving 5 bases of the junction unmatched. Germline assignment: CDR1 SGHRS and CDR2 YFSETQ. The CDR3 bases are TGCGCCAGCAGCTCTTCCGGGACAGGGGGCGAGCAGTACTTC. It is translated as CASSSSGTGGEQYF. The full variable domain, its missing parts supplied by reference TRBV5-1 and TRBJ2-7, is KAGVTQTPRYLIKTRGQQVTLSCSPISGHRSVSWYQQTPGQGLQFLFEYFSETQRNKGNFPGRFSGRQFSNSRSEMNVSTLELGDSALYLCASSSSGTGGEQYFGPGTRLTVT.

The chain combines TRBV11-2 with TRBJ2-7; D not resolved. The CDR3 runs 13 residues. CDR1 is SGHAT and CDR2 is FQNNGV in the germline V gene. V was trimmed by 3 bases and J by 6 bases, leaving 12 bases between them. The DNA for the CDR3 is TGTGCCAGCAGCTTTTCCCTTTCGAGCGAGCAGTACTTC. It codes for CASSFSLSSEQYF.

A single count supports this clone. The rearrangement uses TRBV10-3 and TRBJ1-5, with unresolved D. The CDR3 totals 13 residues. V lost 6 bases and J 5 bases, leaving 11 bases between the germline ends. The germline V gene has CDR1 ENHRY and CDR2 SYGVKD. The CDR3 is CAISTGVYQPQHF. For the CDR3, the DNA is TGTGCCATCAGCACTGGAGTTTATCAGCCCCAGCATTTT.

The gene calls are TRBV19 and TRBJ1-5; a possible D gene is TRBD1 (6 bases). This CDR3 region has 18 residues. The germline CDR1 and CDR2 sequences are LNHDA and SQIVND (reference sequence). V gave up 8 bases and J gave up 2 bases, with 25 bases separating them. As DNA, the CDR3 is TGTGCCAGTGGGAGCGGGGCGGGGGCATACGGTGGCAATCAGCCCCAGCATTTT. Amino acid sequence: CASGSGAGAYGGNQPQHF.

V is TRBV28 and J is TRBJ1-5; 9 bases line up with TRBD1. V trimming: 5 bases; J trimming: 7 bases; junction bases outside the gene matches: 12. CDR1 is MDHEN and CDR2 is SYDVKM in the germline V gene. This CDR3 region has 16 residues. This CDR3 is CASSQWTGVLGQPQHF. In nucleotides, the CDR3 is TGTGCCAGCAGTCAATGGACAGGGGTTCTGGGGCAGCCCCAGCATTTT.

The rearrangement uses TRBV28 and TRBJ1-1; 7 nucleotides line up with TRBD1. Per the germline V gene, CDR1 is MDHEN and CDR2 is SYDVKM. This CDR3 has 14 residues. After removal of 10 bases from V and 0 bases from J, the junction contained 8 bases not matched to a gene. The DNA for the CDR3 is TGTGCCACCAGGGACAGTTCCATGAACACTGAAGCTTTCTTT. It codes for CATRDSSMNTEAFF.

This chain connects TRBV7-6 to TRBJ2-3, with 8 positions matching TRBD2. In germline, CDR1 is SGHVS, CDR2 FNYEAQ. The CDR3 totals 17 residues. Germline trimming cut 2 bases from V and 2 bases from J; bases unmatched to any gene: 9. CDR3 in DNA: TGTGCCAGCAGCTTATGGTTAGCGGGACCCTTCACAGATACGCAGTATTTT. This sequence encodes CASSLWLAGPFTDTQYF.

The V and J genes are TRBV19 and TRBJ1-5; no reliable D call. Trimming took 9 bases from V and 7 from J, leaving 16 bases between them. Per germline, CDR1 LNHDA and CDR2 SQIVND (reference sequence). The CDR3 length is 13 residues. CDR3 residues: CASSQGSRQPQHF. CDR3 sequence (DNA): TGTGCCAGCTCCCAAGGGAGTCGCCAGCCCCAGCATTTT.

The chain joins TRBV19 to TRBJ2-1; no reliable D call. Germline loops: CDR1 LNHDA, CDR2 SQIVND (reference sequence). The CDR3 is made up of 15 amino acids. V was cut by 1 base and J by 4 bases, with 11 bases left in between. The CDR3 DNA reads as TGTGCCAGTAGTATAGGAGGCCGATCGTACAATGAGCAGTTCTTC. Its translation: CASSIGGRSYNEQFF.

This clone has a single count. V is TRBV10-3 and J is TRBJ2-7; D not certain. Between the trimmed V and J ends, which lost 6 bases and 0 bases, there was a span of 15 bases. Germline V gene sequence: CDR1 ENHRY, CDR2 SYGVKD. The CDR3 totals 15 residues. CDR3 coding DNA: TGTGCCATCAGACTTGCCGGGTTTAACTCCTACGAGCAGTACTTC. This gives the protein CAIRLAGFNSYEQYF.

Only one count was recorded for this clone. The chain uses TRBV28 and TRBJ2-1; 11 bases are shared with TRBD2. CDR3 length: 17 amino acids. J was trimmed by 10 bases and V by 6 bases; bases with no gene match: 17. The germline CDR1 and CDR2 sequences are MDHEN and SYDVKM. CDR3: CASRPPLGTSGHPEQFF. CDR3 bases: TGTGCCAGCAGGCCTCCCCTCGGGACTAGCGGACACCCCGAGCAGTTCTTC.

The chain has TRBV19 and TRBJ2-5; a possible D gene is TRBD2 (6 bases). The CDR3 sequence is 13 residues long. V was cut by 3 bases and J by 5 bases, with 10 bases left in between. CDR1 is LNHDA, CDR2 SQIVND, per germline (reference sequence). The CDR3 sequence: CASSIIGRETQYF. For the CDR3, the DNA is TGTGCCAGTAGTATTATAGGGAGGGAGACCCAGTACTTC.

The rearrangement links TRBV6-6 to TRBJ2-7; the match to TRBD2 covers 7 bases. Germline CDR1 reads MNHNY; CDR2 reads SVGAGI (reference sequence). Trimming at V came to 2 bases and at J to 5 bases, leaving 9 bases not matched to a gene. The CDR3 length is 15 residues. CDR3 sequence reads: CASSYEGGRLNEQYF. The CDR3 bases are TGTGCCAGCAGTTACGAAGGCGGGAGATTAAACGAGCAGTACTTC.

The V gene is TRBV10-2, the J gene TRBJ2-2, with a weak D call TRBD2 (6 bases). This CDR3 spans 15 amino acids. Germline assignment: CDR1 WSHSY and CDR2 SAAADI. V was trimmed by 9 bases and J by 0 bases, leaving 14 bases between them. This CDR3 is CASLRGIANTGELFF. CDR3 in DNA: TGCGCCAGTTTACGCGGGATAGCGAACACCGGGGAGCTGTTTTTT.

The rearrangement uses TRBV28 and TRBJ2-7, with D possibly TRBD1 on 6 matching bases. This CDR3 comprises 13 residues. Germline assignment: CDR1 MDHEN and CDR2 SYDVKM. Trimming took off 8 bases at V and 2 bases at J, with 13 bases between the two ends. CDR3: CASGQSSPYEQYF. As DNA, the CDR3 is TGTGCCAGCGGACAGTCCTCTCCCTACGAGCAGTACTTC.

There are a few counts of this clone. This chain joins TRBV5-6 and TRBJ1-5; 7 bases match TRBD1. The CDR3 contains 17 residues. J lost 5 bases, V lost 0 bases, and 11 bases had no gene match. CDR1 is SGHDT and CDR2 is YYEEEE in the germline V gene. The DNA of the CDR3 is TGTGCCAGCAGCTTGGGGGGTCGGGACAGTGAAGATCAGCCCCAGCATTTT. Translated, it gives CASSLGGRDSEDQPQHF.

This clone was picked up a small number of times. The J gene is TRBJ2-1, the V gene TRBV4-2; 7 nucleotides line up with TRBD2. There are 15 residues in the CDR3. V was pared by 1 base and J by 3 bases, with 3 bases of the junction left unmatched. CDR1 and CDR2 (germline): LGHNA, YNFKEQ. The CDR3 DNA sequence: TGTGCCAGCAGCCAAGGACTAGCTGGCTACAATGAGCAGTTCTTC. It encodes CASSQGLAGYNEQFF.

The V and J genes are TRBV7-3 and TRBJ2-2, with D perhaps TRBD2 (5 bases). Trimming took 1 base from V and 6 from J, leaving 15 bases between them. CDR3 length: 16 amino acids. Germline V CDR1 and CDR2: SGHTA, FQGTGA. The chain's CDR3 is CASSLNGNPSAGELFF. DNA of the CDR3: TGTGCCAGCAGCTTAAACGGGAACCCGAGCGCCGGGGAGCTGTTTTTT.

The chain employs TRBV5-4 and TRBJ2-2; 8 bases are shared with TRBD1. Germline V gene lookup returns CDR1 SGHNT and CDR2 YYREEE (reference sequence). This CDR3 spans 16 amino acids. With 5 bases clipped from V and 6 bases from J, the junction kept 12 bases outside the gene matches. Here the CDR3 DNA reads TGTGCCAGCAGACAAACAGGGGGTATAACGGCCGGGGAGCTGTTTTTT. As protein: CASRQTGGITAGELFF.

The J gene is TRBJ2-2, the V gene TRBV11-3; D perhaps matches TRBD2 (7 bases). CDR3 size: 15 residues. Germline loops: CDR1 SGHNT, CDR2 YENEEA. The V gene lost 7 bases and the J gene lost 4 bases, with 16 bases spanning the gap. CDR3 residues: CASTAVGGLTGELFF. CDR3 DNA sequence: TGTGCCAGCACGGCCGTCGGGGGGCTCACCGGGGAGCTGTTTTTT. Complete variable domain (other parts from reference TRBV11-3 and TRBJ2-2): EAGVVQSPRYKIIEKKQPVAFWCNPISGHNTLYWYLQNLGQGPELLIRYENEEAVDDSQLPKDRFSAERLKGVDSTLKIQPAELGDSAVYLCASTAVGGLTGELFFGEGSRLTVL.

This clone was counted between two and nine times. The chain recombines TRBV11-2 with TRBJ2-7; TRBD1 aligns across 7 bases. Germline V gene data show CDR1 as SGHAT and CDR2 as FQNNGV. The CDR3 has 15 residues. J gave up 6 bases and V 5 bases, and 13 bases lay outside the gene matches. CDR3 loop: CASSPIRGQVSEQYF. The CDR3 DNA reads TGTGCCAGCAGCCCGATTAGAGGACAGGTCTCCGAGCAGTACTTC.

The CDR3: CASTRDRGRYGYTF. The CDR3 nucleotides read TGTGCCAGTACACGGGACAGGGGGCGTTATGGCTACACCTTC. The chain recombines TRBV19 with TRBJ1-2; 12 bases line up with TRBD1. The trim removed 7 bases at V and 5 bases at J, leaving 5 bases unmatched. CDR1 LNHDA and CDR2 SQIVND come from the germline V gene (reference sequence). The length of the CDR3 is 14 residues.

The chain has TRBV2 and TRBJ1-2; the D gene is possibly TRBD1 (6 bases). Germline V gene lookup returns CDR1 SNHLY and CDR2 FYNNEI. V was shortened by 5 bases and J by 1 base, with 17 bases between the two germline ends. This CDR3 region has 16 residues. As DNA, the CDR3 is TGTGCCAGCAGTACAGCCTCAGGGGAAGATAACTATGGCTACACCTTC. The encoded protein is CASSTASGEDNYGYTF.

The chain is built from TRBV15 and TRBJ2-5; 14 bases align to TRBD2. The CDR3 runs to 20 residues. Germline-derived CDR1 and CDR2 are LNHNV and YYDKDF (reference sequence). V trimming: 0 bases; J trimming: 4 bases; junction bases outside the gene matches: 13. CDR3: CATSRDIYSTGLAGAETQYF. The CDR3, as DNA: TGTGCCACCAGCAGAGATATCTACTCGACGGGACTAGCGGGAGCAGAGACCCAGTACTTC.